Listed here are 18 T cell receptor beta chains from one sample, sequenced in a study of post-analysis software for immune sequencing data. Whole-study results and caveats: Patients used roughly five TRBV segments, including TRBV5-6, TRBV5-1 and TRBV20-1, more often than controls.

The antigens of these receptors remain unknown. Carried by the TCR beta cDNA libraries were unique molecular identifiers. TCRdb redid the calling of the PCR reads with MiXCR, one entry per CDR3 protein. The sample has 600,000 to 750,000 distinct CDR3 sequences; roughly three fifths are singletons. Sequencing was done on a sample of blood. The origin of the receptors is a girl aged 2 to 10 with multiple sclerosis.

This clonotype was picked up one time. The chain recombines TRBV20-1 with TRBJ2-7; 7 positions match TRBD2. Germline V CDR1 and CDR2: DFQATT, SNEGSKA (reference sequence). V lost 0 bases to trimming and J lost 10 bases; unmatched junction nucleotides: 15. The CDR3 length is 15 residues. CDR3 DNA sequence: TGCAGTGCTAGAGAAACCGGGACTAACGGTGGAGCCCAGTACTTC. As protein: CSARETGTNGGAQYF.

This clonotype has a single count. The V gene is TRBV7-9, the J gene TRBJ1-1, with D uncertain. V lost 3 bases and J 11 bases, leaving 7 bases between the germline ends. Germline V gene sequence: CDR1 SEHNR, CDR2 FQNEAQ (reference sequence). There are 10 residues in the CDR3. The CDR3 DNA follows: TGTGCCAGCAGCTTGCAAGGGGCTTTCTTT. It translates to CASSLQGAFF.

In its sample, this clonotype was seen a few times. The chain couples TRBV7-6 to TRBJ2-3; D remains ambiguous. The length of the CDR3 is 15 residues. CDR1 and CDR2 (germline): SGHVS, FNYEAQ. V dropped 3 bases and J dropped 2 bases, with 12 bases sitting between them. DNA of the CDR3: TGTGCCAGCAGCTTGATCGCTGGGGTCACAGATACGCAGTATTTT. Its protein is CASSLIAGVTDTQYF.

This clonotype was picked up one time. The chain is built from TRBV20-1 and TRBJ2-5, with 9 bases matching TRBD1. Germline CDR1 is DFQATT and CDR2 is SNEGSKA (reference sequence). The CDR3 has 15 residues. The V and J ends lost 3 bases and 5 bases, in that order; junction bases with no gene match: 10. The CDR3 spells CSASMGQGFRETQYF. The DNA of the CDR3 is TGCAGTGCTAGTATGGGACAGGGTTTTCGGGAGACCCAGTACTTC.

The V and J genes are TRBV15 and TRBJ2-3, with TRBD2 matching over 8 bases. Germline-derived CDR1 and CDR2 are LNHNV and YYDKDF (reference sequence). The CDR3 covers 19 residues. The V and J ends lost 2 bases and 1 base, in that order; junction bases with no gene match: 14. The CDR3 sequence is CATSRSSGTSGSGTDTQYF. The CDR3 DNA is TGTGCCACCAGCAGATCCTCCGGGACGAGCGGGAGCGGCACAGATACGCAGTATTTT.

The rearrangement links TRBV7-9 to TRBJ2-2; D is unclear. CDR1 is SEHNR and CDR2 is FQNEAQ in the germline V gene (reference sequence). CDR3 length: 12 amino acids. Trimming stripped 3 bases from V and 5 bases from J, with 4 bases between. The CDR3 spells CASSFETGELFF. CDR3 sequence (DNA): TGTGCCAGCAGCTTCGAGACCGGGGAGCTGTTTTTT.

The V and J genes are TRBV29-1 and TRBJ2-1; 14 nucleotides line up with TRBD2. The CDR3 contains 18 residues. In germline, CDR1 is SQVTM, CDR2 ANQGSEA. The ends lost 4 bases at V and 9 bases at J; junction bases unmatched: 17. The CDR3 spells CSVALLPMTSGGAGEQFF. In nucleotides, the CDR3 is TGCAGCGTTGCCCTTTTGCCTATGACTAGCGGGGGGGCTGGTGAGCAGTTCTTC.

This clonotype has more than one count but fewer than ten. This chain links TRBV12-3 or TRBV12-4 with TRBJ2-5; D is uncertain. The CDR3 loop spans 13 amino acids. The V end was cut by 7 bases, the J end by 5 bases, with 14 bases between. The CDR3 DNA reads TGTGCCAGCACCGCGGAGATCGGGGAGACCCAGTACTTC. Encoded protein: CASTAEIGETQYF.

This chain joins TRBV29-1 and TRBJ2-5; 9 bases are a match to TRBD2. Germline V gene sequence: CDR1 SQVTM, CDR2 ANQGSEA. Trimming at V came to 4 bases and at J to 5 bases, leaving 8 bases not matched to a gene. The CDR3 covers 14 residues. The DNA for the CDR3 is TGCAGCGTTGTATTGCTAGCGGGGAGTGAGACCCAGTACTTC. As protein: CSVVLLAGSETQYF.

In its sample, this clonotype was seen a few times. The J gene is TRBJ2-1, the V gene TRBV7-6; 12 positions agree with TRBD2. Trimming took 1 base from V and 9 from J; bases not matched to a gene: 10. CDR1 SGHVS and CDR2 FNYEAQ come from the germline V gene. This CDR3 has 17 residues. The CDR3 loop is CASSLVPASGRAGEQFF. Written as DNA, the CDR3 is TGTGCCAGCAGCTTAGTCCCCGCTAGCGGGAGGGCGGGTGAGCAGTTCTTC.

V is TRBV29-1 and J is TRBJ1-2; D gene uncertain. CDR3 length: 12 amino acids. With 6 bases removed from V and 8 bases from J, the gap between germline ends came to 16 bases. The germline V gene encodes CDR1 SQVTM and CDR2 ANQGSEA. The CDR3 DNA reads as TGCAGCGTGATGATCCCAGGAGGGGGCTACACCTTC. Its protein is CSVMIPGGGYTF.

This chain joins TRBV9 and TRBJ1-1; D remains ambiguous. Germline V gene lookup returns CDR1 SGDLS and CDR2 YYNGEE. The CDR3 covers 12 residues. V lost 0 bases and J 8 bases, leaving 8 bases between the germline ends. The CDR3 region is CASSVDIGEAFF. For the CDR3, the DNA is TGTGCCAGCAGCGTAGATATTGGGGAAGCTTTCTTT.

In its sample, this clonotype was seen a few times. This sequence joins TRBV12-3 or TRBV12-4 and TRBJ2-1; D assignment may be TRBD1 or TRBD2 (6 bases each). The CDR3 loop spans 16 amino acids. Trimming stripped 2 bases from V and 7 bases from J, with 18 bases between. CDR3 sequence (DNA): TGTGCCAGCAGTTTACTGACGGGGGCGACTACTAATGAGCAGTTCTTC. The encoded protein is CASSLLTGATTNEQFF.

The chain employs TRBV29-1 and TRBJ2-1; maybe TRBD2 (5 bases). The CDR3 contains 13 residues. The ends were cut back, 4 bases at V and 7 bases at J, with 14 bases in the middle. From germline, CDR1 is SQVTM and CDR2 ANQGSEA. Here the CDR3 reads CSVGVGRTNEQFF. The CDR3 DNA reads TGCAGCGTTGGAGTAGGCAGGACTAATGAGCAGTTCTTC.

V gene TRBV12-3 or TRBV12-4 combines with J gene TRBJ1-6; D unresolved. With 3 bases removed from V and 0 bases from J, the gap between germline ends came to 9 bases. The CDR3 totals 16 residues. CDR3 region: CASSFAQSSYNSPLHF. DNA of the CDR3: TGTGCCAGCAGTTTCGCCCAAAGCTCCTATAATTCACCCCTCCACTTT.

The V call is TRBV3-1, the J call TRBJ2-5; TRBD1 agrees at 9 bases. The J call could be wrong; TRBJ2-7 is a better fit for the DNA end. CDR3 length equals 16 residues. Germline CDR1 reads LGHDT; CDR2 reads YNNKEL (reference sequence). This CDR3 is CASSQGVWDRVYEQYF. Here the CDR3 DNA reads TGTGCCAGCAGCCAAGGGGTTTGGGACAGGGTCTACGAGCAGTACTTC.

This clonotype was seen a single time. CDR3 nucleotides: TGTGCCAGCAGCGGATTCGACCGCGTCCACTATGGCTACACCTTC. Protein: CASSGFDRVHYGYTF. The rearrangement links TRBV7-2 to TRBJ1-2; D remains unclear. Trimming took 5 bases from V and 3 from J, leaving 16 bases between them. Per the germline V gene, CDR1 is SGHTA and CDR2 is FQGNSA. The length of the CDR3 is 15 residues.

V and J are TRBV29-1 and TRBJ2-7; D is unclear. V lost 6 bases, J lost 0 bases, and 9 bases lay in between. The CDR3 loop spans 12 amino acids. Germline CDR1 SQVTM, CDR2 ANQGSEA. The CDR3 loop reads CSVYLSSYEQYF. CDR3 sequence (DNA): TGCAGCGTATACCTGAGCTCCTACGAGCAGTACTTC.